This T cell receptor (beta chain) was captured in a study of blood T cells in healthy people across ages. A sample-barcoded 5' primer and a J-beta primer mix were used in a second PCR of roughly 7 to 11 cycles. TCRdb analysed the 5' RACE reads with MiXCR anew, one entry per CDR3 protein. Of around 1,900,000 distinct CDR3 sequences listed, 35% to 50% are singletons. The length of the CDR3 is 14 residues. CDR1 and CDR2 from the germline V gene are SGHTA and FQGNSA. The V gene lost 3 bases and the J gene lost 6 bases, with 12 bases spanning the gap. This clonotype turned up a few times. This chain links TRBV7-2 with TRBJ2-1, with D hard to call. The source of this sequence is a human donor in good health. What was sequenced was blood. CDR3 coding DNA: TGTGCCAGCAGCTTCTCGGCAGTGGTCAATGAGCAGTTCTTC. It encodes CASSFSAVVNEQFF.